A single sample gave rise to the 9 T cell receptor beta chains below, sequenced in a study of T cell responses to AZD1222 COVID-19 vaccine. The data were produced by immunoSEQ multiplex PCR, yet TCRdb's version contains in-frame clones alone and is incomplete. The sample includes 90,000 to 120,000 clones, over 75% seen only once; the top ten take around 19%. Sequenced here: peripheral blood, sampled on day 0 of AZD1222 vaccination. The receptors come from an adult in good health.

This clone appeared a single time. V gene TRBV29-1 combines with J gene TRBJ2-1; possible D gene TRBD2, 6 bases. Germline loops: CDR1 SQVTM, CDR2 ANQGSEA. The CDR3 covers 13 residues. V was shortened by 3 bases and J by 5 bases, with 11 bases between the two germline ends. The CDR3 region has the DNA TGCAGCGTTGATGGGGGGATAAACAATGAGCAGTTCTTC. This gives the protein CSVDGGINNEQFF.

The chain recombines TRBV5-1 with TRBJ2-7; the match to TRBD1 covers 10 bases. The CDR3 loop spans 15 amino acids. The V and J ends lost 3 bases and 2 bases, in that order; junction bases with no gene match: 5. From germline, CDR1 is SGHRS and CDR2 YFSETQ. CDR3 in DNA: TGCGCCAGCAGCTCGGGACAGGGGACCACCTACGAGCAGTACTTC. It is translated as CASSSGQGTTYEQYF. The variable domain in full, with the rest retrieved from reference TRBV5-1 and TRBJ2-7, is KAGVTQTPRYLIKTRGQQVTLSCSPISGHRSVSWYQQTPGQGLQFLFEYFSETQRNKGNFPGRFSGRQFSNSRSEMNVSTLELGDSALYLCASSSGQGTTYEQYFGPGTRLTVT.

The chain combines TRBV12-3 or TRBV12-4 with TRBJ2-1; the D gene is possibly TRBD2 (7 bases). This CDR3 region has 13 residues. Trimming removed 6 bases at V and 5 bases at J, with 11 bases between. CDR3 coding DNA: TGTGCCAGCAGCGAGGGGGGGAACAATGAGCAGTTCTTC. The encoded protein is CASSEGGNNEQFF.

The CDR3 sequence: CASSVGGATTDTQYF. CDR3 DNA: TGTGCCAGCAGCGTAGGAGGGGCGACCACAGATACGCAGTATTTT. The gene calls are TRBV9 and TRBJ2-3; the D call may be TRBD1 or TRBD2 (5 bases each). Trimming removed 0 bases from V and 2 bases from J, with 10 bases in between. This CDR3 has 15 amino acids. Germline CDR1 reads SGDLS; CDR2 reads YYNGEE. The whole variable domain, remainder taken from reference TRBV9 and TRBJ2-3, is DSGVTQTPKHLITATGQRVTLRCSPRSGDLSVYWYQQSLDQGLQFLIQYYNGEERAKGNILERFSAQQFPDLHSELNLSSLELGDSALYFCASSVGGATTDTQYFGPGTRLTVL.

The rearrangement links TRBV29-1 to TRBJ1-1, with 7 bases matching TRBD1. CDR1 is SQVTM, CDR2 ANQGSEA, per germline. The CDR3 spans 12 residues. With V trimmed by 6 bases and J by 4 bases, 5 bases remained unmatched. As DNA, the CDR3 is TGCAGCGTCTTGACAGGGCCCACTGAAGCTTTCTTT. Residues: CSVLTGPTEAFF.

This chain uses TRBV6-6 with TRBJ2-7, with D unclear. Trimming took off 6 bases at V and 7 bases at J, with 13 bases between the two ends. The CDR3 spans 12 residues. CDR1 and CDR2 from the germline V gene are MNHNY and SVGAGI (reference sequence). The CDR3 nucleotides are TGTGCCAGCAGGACCGGTTCTCGGGAGCAGTACTTC. It codes for CASRTGSREQYF.

V and J are TRBV29-1 and TRBJ2-7, with TRBD1 identical over 11 bases. Looked up from germline, CDR1 is SQVTM and CDR2 is ANQGSEA. The V and J ends lost 5 bases and 5 bases, in that order; junction bases with no gene match: 8. CDR3 length: 14 amino acids. CDR3 coding DNA: TGCAGCGTTCGGAGTGGACAGGGGGCCAACGAGCAGTACTTC. This gives the protein CSVRSGQGANEQYF.

The V and J genes are TRBV14 and TRBJ2-7, with D uncertain. CDR1 and CDR2 from the germline V gene are SGHDN and FVKESK. The CDR3 totals 11 residues. V was trimmed by 3 bases and J by 0 bases, leaving 0 bases between them. The CDR3 sequence: CASSHSYEQYF. DNA of the CDR3: TGTGCCAGCAGCCACTCCTACGAGCAGTACTTC.

V and J are TRBV18 and TRBJ1-5, with D possibly matching TRBD1 (6 bases). Germline CDR1 reads KGHSH; CDR2 reads LQKENI. The length of the CDR3 is 15 residues. Between the trimmed V and J ends, which lost 3 bases and 0 bases, there was a span of 9 bases. CDR3 sequence reads: CASSPTGASNQPQHF. Written as DNA, the CDR3 is TGTGCCAGCTCACCGACGGGGGCTAGCAATCAGCCCCAGCATTTT. Drawing the rest from reference TRBV18 and TRBJ1-5, the complete variable domain is NAGVMQNPRHLVRRRGQEARLRCSPMKGHSHVYWYRQLPEEGLKFMVYLQKENIIDESGMPKERFSAEFPKEGPSILRIQQVVRGDSAAYFCASSPTGASNQPQHFGDGTRLSIL.